Shown below are 2 T cell receptor beta chains from a single sample sequenced in a study of blood T cell repertoires in COVID-19. Only in-frame clones appear in the TCRdb table, and some are missing; sequencing was by immunoSEQ multiplex PCR. This sample carries approximately 200,000 clones, 80% to 85% of them seen once, and the ten largest clones take 12%. Sample: peripheral blood. These receptors all stem from a woman older than 75 with COVID-19, enrolled during active disease.

This chain connects TRBV24-1 to TRBJ2-1, with D hard to call. The germline V gene encodes CDR1 KGHDR and CDR2 SFDVKD. This CDR3 contains 12 residues. V was shortened by 3 bases and J by 6 bases, with 5 bases between the two germline ends. CDR3 loop: CATSDQFNEQFF. The CDR3 region has the DNA TGTGCCACCAGTGATCAATTCAATGAGCAGTTCTTC.

The V call is TRBV4-1, the J call TRBJ2-5, with a possible D match to TRBD1 (7 bases). The germline V gene has CDR1 MGHRA and CDR2 YSYEKL. The CDR3 length is 15 residues. Trimming took off 0 bases at V and 5 bases at J, with 13 bases between the two ends. The chain's CDR3 is CASSQEGAGGETQYF. The CDR3, as DNA: TGCGCCAGCAGCCAAGAAGGAGCAGGGGGGGAGACCCAGTACTTC.